These 14 T cell receptor beta chains were sequenced from one sample in a study of shared T cell receptors in the human thymus. Produced via immunoSEQ multiplex PCR; TCRdb's table is partial and in-frame only. In the table there are some 760,000 clones, over 75% of which are singletons. These data also featured in a second study, about human thymus T cells.

Sequenced sample: thymocytes. Source of these receptors: a girl under two years old with a congenital heart defect.

V and J are TRBV29-1 and TRBJ2-5, with D uncertain. CDR3 length: 13 amino acids. Trimming removed 3 bases at V and 5 bases at J, with 13 bases between. CDR1 and CDR2 (germline): SQVTM, ANQGSEA. CDR3 in DNA: TGCAGCGTTGATAGATGGCTCGGGGAGACCCAGTACTTC. Encoded protein: CSVDRWLGETQYF.

The sample holds one count of this clone. This chain connects TRBV7-6 to TRBJ2-7; a possible D gene is TRBD1 (5 bases). Looked up from germline, CDR1 is SGHVS and CDR2 is FNYEAQ. The CDR3 extends over 13 amino acids. Trimming pared 6 bases from V and 4 bases from J, leaving 13 bases between. CDR3 region: CASRPIRVYEQYF. The CDR3 DNA reads as TGTGCCAGCAGACCTATCAGGGTGTACGAGCAGTACTTC.

This CDR3 reads CASSPGTGLDEKLFF. The CDR3 DNA sequence: TGTGCCAGCAGCCCGGGGACAGGGTTAGATGAAAAACTGTTTTTT. V gene TRBV7-9 combines with J gene TRBJ1-4; TRBD1 matches at 9 bases. Germline CDR1 reads SEHNR; CDR2 reads FQNEAQ (reference sequence). J gave up 6 bases and V 5 bases, and 7 bases lay outside the gene matches. The CDR3 has 15 amino acids.

The chain recombines TRBV28 with TRBJ1-3, with 7 bases matching TRBD1. The ends lost 3 bases at V and 4 bases at J; junction bases unmatched: 21. The V gene's germline CDR1 is MDHEN and CDR2 SYDVKM. The CDR3 length is 20 residues. The CDR3 DNA follows: TGTGCCAGCAGTTTCCGAGCCGGGAGGGGGCTTTCTATTTTAGGAAACACCATATATTTT. Translated: CASSFRAGRGLSILGNTIYF. The whole variable domain, filled in from reference TRBV28 and TRBJ1-3, reads DVKVTQSSRYLVKRTGEKVFLECVQDMDHENMFWYRQDPGLGLRLIYFSYDVKMKEKGDIPEGYSVSREKKERFSLILESASTNQTSMYLCASSFRAGRGLSILGNTIYFGEGSWLTVV.

The chain joins TRBV14 to TRBJ1-1, with 8 bases that match TRBD1. CDR1 is SGHDN, CDR2 FVKESK, per germline. The CDR3 has 16 residues. Trimming at V came to 0 bases and at J to 3 bases, leaving 6 bases not matched to a gene. The CDR3 DNA follows: TGTGCCAGCAGCCAAGAGCGGACAGGGTACGACACTGAAGCTTTCTTT. Its translation is CASSQERTGYDTEAFF. Full variable domain (rest looked up from reference TRBV14 and TRBJ1-1): EAGVTQFPSHSVIEKGQTVTLRCDPISGHDNLYWYRRVMGKEIKFLLHFVKESKQDESGMPNNRFLAERTGGTYSTLKVQPAELEDSGVYFCASSQERTGYDTEAFFGQGTRLTVV.

CDR3 sequence reads: CASGQRNADTQYF. In DNA form, the CDR3 reads TGTGCCAGCGGGCAAAGAAATGCAGATACGCAGTATTTT. The rearrangement links TRBV27 to TRBJ2-3, with unresolved D. Looked up from germline, CDR1 is MNHEY and CDR2 is SMNVEV (reference sequence). Trimming cost V 8 bases and J 4 bases, with 13 bases left between them. CDR3 size: 13 residues.

V and J are TRBV11-2 and TRBJ1-2; tentatively, D is TRBD1 (5 bases). This CDR3 has 16 amino acids. Germline CDR1 is SGHAT and CDR2 is FQNNGV. Trimming stripped 1 base from V and 5 bases from J, with 17 bases between. CDR3 DNA: TGTGCCAGCAGCTTAGTGGGCCGGAGGGGAGGGTATGGCTACACCTTC. This translates into CASSLVGRRGGYGYTF.

V gene TRBV4-3 combines with J gene TRBJ1-1; the D gene is possibly TRBD1 (5 bases). The CDR3 totals 13 residues. Germline V gene lookup returns CDR1 LGHNA and CDR2 YSLEER. With 9 bases removed from V and 0 bases from J, the gap between germline ends came to 11 bases. Here the CDR3 DNA reads TGCGCCAGTAGGGGCCAGATGAACACTGAAGCTTTCTTT. Its translation: CASRGQMNTEAFF.

This sequence joins TRBV5-4 and TRBJ2-5; a possible D gene is TRBD2 (5 bases). Matching the DNA end better, TRBJ2-7 makes the J call doubtful. The CDR3 consists of 16 residues. CDR1 is SGHNT, CDR2 YYREEE, per germline (reference sequence). The DNA of the CDR3 is TGTGCCAGCAGCCCCGCGGATAGGCAGGCGGGTAACGAGCAGTACTTC. Its translation: CASSPADRQAGNEQYF.

V and J are TRBV9 and TRBJ2-1, with D perhaps TRBD1 (5 bases). The V end lost 0 bases, the J end lost 9 bases, and 7 bases lay between the germline ends. This CDR3 is 12 amino acids long. Germline V lookup: CDR1 SGDLS, CDR2 YYNGEE. Written as DNA, the CDR3 is TGTGCCAGCAGCGTAGCTCAGGGTGAGCAGTTCTTC. This codes for CASSVAQGEQFF.

This chain uses TRBV6-6 with TRBJ1-2; D is ambiguous. In germline, CDR1 is MNHNY, CDR2 SVGAGI (reference sequence). The CDR3 has 13 residues. V lost 0 bases to trimming and J lost 8 bases, with 10 bases between them. The CDR3 bases are TGTGCCAGCAGTTACTCGATTGTTGAGGGCTACACCTTC. This encodes CASSYSIVEGYTF.

This rearrangement joins TRBV29-1 to TRBJ2-7, with D possibly TRBD2 on 7 matching bases. The CDR3 consists of 12 residues. The germline V gene encodes CDR1 SQVTM and CDR2 ANQGSEA. The germline V and J ends were trimmed by 5 bases and 3 bases, with 11 bases remaining between them. Here the CDR3 DNA reads TGCAGCGTTAAGGGGGGGAACTACGAGCAGTACTTC. It encodes CSVKGGNYEQYF.

This clone showed up just a few times. The V gene is TRBV5-8, the J gene TRBJ2-1; tentatively, D is TRBD1 (6 bases). From germline, CDR1 is SGHTS and CDR2 YDEGEE. Trimming stripped 5 bases from V and 5 bases from J, with 20 bases between. The CDR3 sequence is 16 residues long. CDR3 nucleotides: TGTGCCAGCAGGCATACACATATCACAGGGAACAATGAGCAGTTCTTC. Amino acids: CASRHTHITGNNEQFF.

CDR3 amino acids: CASSVGGTGHNEQFF. Written as DNA, the CDR3 is TGTGCCAGCAGCGTAGGGGGGACAGGGCACAATGAGCAGTTCTTC. The chain uses TRBV9 and TRBJ2-1; 9 bases map to TRBD1. The V gene's germline CDR1 is SGDLS and CDR2 YYNGEE. J lost 5 bases, V lost 0 bases, and 3 bases had no gene match. There are 15 residues in the CDR3.